This T cell receptor (beta chain) was profiled in a study of identical twins. Findings and caveats of the study: Monozygotic twins shared more out-of-frame TCR alpha than recombination models predicted. Donors were not followed over many years; analysis was cross-sectional.

Comment on this clonotype: The antigen remains unidentified.

TCRdb independently ran MiXCR on the 5' RACE reads; one entry per CDR3 protein. The repertoire holds 1.5 million to 2 million distinct CDR3 sequences, with less than 35% as singletons. Everyone who donated was a healthy Caucasian. The sample consisted of cord blood. This clonotype was obtained from a newborn girl in good health.

Here the CDR3 DNA reads TGTGCCAGCAGCCAAAGTAGCCCGGGAGGGCCGGATTACGAGCAGTACTTC. Translated, it gives CASSQSSPGGPDYEQYF. V gene TRBV3-1 combines with J gene TRBJ2-4, with TRBD2 matching 8 bases. The DNA end favors TRBJ2-7, so the J call may be wrong. Germline V lookup: CDR1 LGHDT, CDR2 YNNKEL (reference sequence). The CDR3 sequence is 17 residues long.